Listed below are T cell receptor beta chains from one sample, sequenced in a study of cytomegalovirus exposure and HLA in healthy donors. Clones were read by immunoSEQ multiplex PCR, and TCRdb kept only the in-frame ones, dropping some. The sample contains about 190,000 clones, 80% to 90% of which appear only once. The specimen sequenced was PBMCs. These receptors were taken from a man aged 25-45 years in good health and CMV-seronegative. Both conserved end residues are part of each CDR3. A D gene is named only where the DNA matches it firmly. Some rows mark clone size as missing; the rest say once, few, many or name a class of expanded clone.

J gene: TRBJ1-1
clone size: NA
D gene: NA
V gene: TRBV5-1
CDR3 protein: CASSLERGTEAFF
CDR3 DNA: TGCGCCAGCAGCTTGGAAAGGGGAACTGAAGCTTTCTTT

J gene: TRBJ1-6
clone size: NA
D gene: TRBD1
V gene: TRBV5-1
CDR3 protein: CASSHDRGNSPLHF
CDR3 DNA: TGCGCCAGCAGCCACGACAGGGGTAATTCACCCCTCCACTTT

J gene: TRBJ2-4
clone size: NA
D gene: TRBD1
V gene: TRBV29-1
CDR3 protein: CSVPSRDRQKNIQYF
CDR3 DNA: TGCAGCGTTCCGAGCCGGGACAGGCAGAAAAACATTCAGTACTTC

J gene: TRBJ2-3
clone size: NA
D gene: NA
V gene: TRBV9
CDR3 protein: CASSVGKRATEYTQYF
CDR3 DNA: TGTGCCAGCAGCGTAGGCAAGCGGGCGACGGAATATACGCAGTATTTT

J gene: TRBJ1-1
clone size: NA
D gene: NA
V gene: TRBV6-6
CDR3 protein: CASSYPSSSYTEAFF
CDR3 DNA: TGTGCCAGCAGTTACCCCTCCTCCAGTTACACTGAAGCTTTCTTT

J gene: TRBJ1-3
clone size: NA
D gene: NA
V gene: TRBV27
CDR3 protein: CASSPLSSGNTIYF
CDR3 DNA: TGTGCCAGCAGTCCCCTGTCCTCTGGAAACACCATATATTTT

J gene: TRBJ2-3
clone size: once
D gene: NA
V gene: TRBV6-5
CDR3 protein: CASSYVGRGGTDTQYF
CDR3 DNA: TGTGCCAGCAGTTACGTAGGACGGGGTGGTACAGATACGCAGTATTTT

J gene: TRBJ2-1
clone size: NA
D gene: TRBD2
V gene: TRBV28
CDR3 protein: CASSFPGTSGYNEQFF
CDR3 DNA: TGTGCCAGCAGTTTCCCCGGGACTAGCGGGTACAATGAGCAGTTCTTC

J gene: TRBJ2-7
clone size: few
D gene: NA
V gene: TRBV5-8
CDR3 protein: CASSFLLRGRGTYEQYF
CDR3 DNA: TGTGCCAGCAGCTTCCTATTGAGAGGACGGGGGACCTACGAGCAGTACTTC

J gene: TRBJ1-6
clone size: NA
D gene: TRBD1
V gene: TRBV25-1
CDR3 protein: CASSDSGAGGDTLHF
CDR3 DNA: TGTGCCAGCAGTGATTCTGGGGCAGGGGGAGACACCCTCCACTTT

J gene: TRBJ2-7
clone size: NA
D gene: NA
V gene: TRBV28
CDR3 protein: CASRTASSYEQYF
CDR3 DNA: TGTGCCAGCAGAACTGCTAGTTCCTACGAGCAGTACTTC

J gene: TRBJ2-3
clone size: NA
D gene: TRBD1
V gene: TRBV7-7
CDR3 protein: CASSLGTGWADTQYF
CDR3 DNA: TGTGCTAGCAGCTTAGGGACAGGGTGGGCAGATACGCAGTATTTT

J gene: TRBJ2-1
clone size: NA
D gene: NA
V gene: TRBV18
CDR3 protein: CASSRDSGVRLLSEQFF
CDR3 DNA: TGTGCCAGCTCTCGGGATTCGGGAGTCCGGTTGTTAAGTGAGCAGTTCTTC

J gene: TRBJ2-5
clone size: once
D gene: TRBD1
V gene: TRBV7-2
CDR3 protein: CASSLGGQEGTQYF
CDR3 DNA: TGTGCCAGCAGCTTGGGGGGACAGGAAGGGACCCAGTACTTC

J gene: TRBJ1-1
clone size: NA
D gene: NA
V gene: TRBV28
CDR3 protein: CASSLLGRVNTEAFF
CDR3 DNA: TGTGCCAGCAGTTTACTGGGCAGGGTGAACACTGAAGCTTTCTTT

J gene: TRBJ2-3
clone size: NA
D gene: TRBD2
V gene: TRBV7-8
CDR3 protein: CASSPVLGLADTQYF
CDR3 DNA: TGTGCCAGCAGCCCCGTCCTGGGACTAGCGGATACGCAGTATTTT

J gene: TRBJ2-6
clone size: NA
D gene: TRBD1
V gene: TRBV9
CDR3 protein: CASSPPTGGPWSGANVLTF
CDR3 DNA: TGTGCCAGCAGCCCCCCAACAGGGGGCCCATGGTCTGGGGCCAACGTCCTGACTTTC

J gene: TRBJ1-2
clone size: NA
D gene: NA
V gene: TRBV14
CDR3 protein: CASSLVSSAVGYTF
CDR3 DNA: TGTGCCAGCAGCTTGGTGTCCAGCGCGGTTGGCTACACCTTC

J gene: TRBJ1-5
clone size: NA
D gene: NA
V gene: TRBV28
CDR3 protein: CASRRHRVRNQPQHF
CDR3 DNA: TGTGCCAGCAGGAGGCACAGGGTTCGCAATCAGCCCCAGCATTTT

J gene: TRBJ1-1
clone size: NA
D gene: TRBD1
V gene: TRBV28
CDR3 protein: CASSTTGGYTEAFF
CDR3 DNA: TGTGCCAGCAGTACCACAGGGGGCTACACTGAAGCTTTCTTT

J gene: TRBJ2-3
clone size: NA
D gene: NA
V gene: TRBV7-9
CDR3 protein: CASSLLDSNTNSIF
CDR3 DNA: TGTGCCAGCAGCTTACTTGACTCGAACACAAATTCAATTTTT

J gene: TRBJ2-7
clone size: NA
D gene: TRBD1
V gene: TRBV5-1
CDR3 protein: CASSLGDRGYEQYF
CDR3 DNA: TGCGCCAGCAGCTTGGGGGACAGGGGATACGAGCAGTACTTC

J gene: TRBJ1-6
clone size: NA
D gene: NA
V gene: TRBV6-5
CDR3 protein: CASSTQLSPLHF
CDR3 DNA: TGTGCCAGCAGTACCCAGTTGTCACCCCTCCACTTT

J gene: TRBJ1-4
clone size: NA
D gene: TRBD1
V gene: TRBV27
CDR3 protein: CASSSAGTGQEKLFF
CDR3 DNA: TGTGCCAGCAGTTCCGCCGGGACAGGGCAGGAAAAACTGTTTTTT

J gene: TRBJ2-3
clone size: NA
D gene: TRBD2
V gene: TRBV29-1
CDR3 protein: CSGDLAEQVDTQYF
CDR3 DNA: TGCAGCGGGGACCTAGCGGAGCAGGTGGATACGCAGTATTTT

J gene: TRBJ2-2
clone size: once
D gene: TRBD1
V gene: TRBV18
CDR3 protein: CASSPRTGGTGELFF
CDR3 DNA: TGTGCCAGCTCACCACGGACAGGCGGCACCGGGGAGCTGTTTTTT

J gene: TRBJ2-7
clone size: NA
D gene: TRBD1
V gene: TRBV7-9
CDR3 protein: CSSSLEVRGSRSYEQYF
CDR3 DNA: TGTTCCAGCAGCTTAGAGGTCAGGGGGTCGAGGTCCTACGAGCAGTACTTC

J gene: TRBJ1-2
clone size: NA
D gene: NA
V gene: TRBV20-1
CDR3 protein: CSATGLYGYTF
CDR3 DNA: TGCAGTGCCACCGGGTTATATGGCTACACCTTC

J gene: TRBJ2-5
clone size: NA
D gene: NA
V gene: TRBV5-4
CDR3 protein: CASSLAGRGRGETQYF
CDR3 DNA: TGTGCCAGCAGCTTGGCCGGACGGGGGAGAGGAGAGACCCAGTACTTC

J gene: TRBJ1-1
clone size: NA
D gene: TRBD1
V gene: TRBV5-6
CDR3 protein: CASSQGEPEAFF
CDR3 DNA: TGTGCCAGCAGCCAGGGGGAGCCTGAAGCTTTCTTT

J gene: TRBJ1-3
clone size: NA
D gene: TRBD1
V gene: TRBV11-3
CDR3 protein: CASSLEVTGSGNTIYF
CDR3 DNA: TGTGCCAGCAGCTTAGAGGTGACAGGGTCTGGAAACACCATATATTTT

J gene: TRBJ2-1
clone size: NA
D gene: NA
V gene: TRBV28
CDR3 protein: CASSWDAGWHEQFF
CDR3 DNA: TGTGCCAGCAGTTGGGACGCGGGATGGCATGAGCAGTTCTTC

J gene: TRBJ2-3
clone size: NA
D gene: TRBD2
V gene: TRBV6-5
CDR3 protein: CASSRGLAVPDTQYF
CDR3 DNA: TGTGCCAGCAGCCGGGGACTAGCGGTCCCAGATACGCAGTATTTT

J gene: TRBJ2-5
clone size: NA
D gene: NA
V gene: TRBV6-1
CDR3 protein: CASSVGGGGGETQYF
CDR3 DNA: TGTGCCAGCAGTGTCGGGGGGGGAGGGGGCGAGACCCAGTACTTC

J gene: TRBJ2-7
clone size: NA
D gene: TRBD1
V gene: TRBV5-1
CDR3 protein: CASSADRNYYEQYF
CDR3 DNA: TGCGCCAGCAGCGCGGACAGGAATTACTACGAGCAGTACTTC

J gene: TRBJ2-2
clone size: NA
D gene: NA
V gene: TRBV18
CDR3 protein: CASSPNRNTGELFF
CDR3 DNA: TGTGCCAGCTCACCAAACAGAAACACCGGGGAGCTGTTTTTT